The entry that follows covers one T cell receptor beta chain sequence. The data belong to a study of blood T cell repertoires in COVID-19. On the study more broadly: Specimens from acute and convalescent COVID-19 originated in the United States, Italy and Spain. Sources were T cells, B-cell-depleted T cells, or PBMCs; the material itself was cDNA or gDNA.

CDR3 length: 17 residues. CDR1 and CDR2 from the germline V gene are LNHDA and SQIVND (reference sequence). The trim removed 5 bases at V and 0 bases at J, leaving 12 bases unmatched. Per the authors' pipeline: Nucleated cell counts were estimated from reference gene primer amplification. Generated by immunoSEQ multiplex PCR, the TCRdb table keeps only in-frame clones and is missing some. The V and J calls and clone size come from that table; D and trimming were worked out from the DNA. Seen here are fewer than 65,000 clones, 70% to 90% observed once, and the top ten hold approximately 20%. This rearrangement joins TRBV19 to TRBJ1-1; 7 nucleotides align to TRBD1. The sequenced material came from peripheral blood. This clonotype was sampled from a human donor in a cohort sampled during active COVID-19. The CDR3 DNA is TGTGCCAGTAGTCCAGCCGGGACAGTGAAAATGAACACTGAAGCTTTCTTT. This gives the protein CASSPAGTVKMNTEAFF.